Shown below are 5 T cell receptor beta chains from a single sample sequenced in a study of early T cells in non-severe SARS-CoV-2 infection. TCRdb redid the calling of the 5' RACE reads with MiXCR, one entry per CDR3 protein. The sample contains some 33,000 distinct CDR3 sequences, under 7% of which appear only once. The source material was whole blood. These receptors originate from an adult who was a healthcare worker with PCR-confirmed SARS-CoV-2 infection or an uninfected control (not recorded which).

This clonotype was detected many times. This sequence joins TRBV19 and TRBJ1-5; no clear D gene. CDR1 LNHDA and CDR2 SQIVND come from the germline V gene (reference sequence). The length of the CDR3 is 15 residues. V lost 4 bases and J lost 2, with 12 bases in between. CDR3 DNA: TGTGCCAGTAGTACCTACCCCACCGGCAATCAGCCCCAGCATTTT. This gives the protein CASSTYPTGNQPQHF.

This clonotype was detected ten times or more. The V and J genes are TRBV4-1 and TRBJ2-7, with a weak D call TRBD1 (5 bases). The CDR3 runs to 15 residues. Trimming removed 1 base at V and 1 base at J, with 11 bases between. CDR1 and CDR2 (germline): MGHRA, YSYEKL. The CDR3 loop is CASSQAAAGSYEQYF. DNA of the CDR3: TGCGCCAGCAGCCAAGCCGCGGCAGGGTCCTACGAGCAGTACTTC.

The sample holds many counts of this clonotype. The rearrangement joins TRBV7-3 to TRBJ2-1; 9 bases fit TRBD1. Germline CDR1 reads SGHTA; CDR2 reads FQGTGA. This CDR3 region has 15 residues. V dropped 9 bases and J dropped 1; count of bases not matched to a gene: 7. The CDR3 reads CASGMDRGSYNEQFF. DNA for the CDR3: TGTGCCAGTGGGATGGACAGGGGATCCTACAATGAGCAGTTCTTC.

This clonotype was picked up many times. The gene calls are TRBV12-3 or TRBV12-4 and TRBJ1-1; no clear D. V lost 7 bases, J lost 0 bases, and 9 bases lay in between. The CDR3 loop spans 13 amino acids. The CDR3: CASNYIMNTEAFF. DNA for the CDR3: TGTGCCAGCAACTACATAATGAACACTGAAGCTTTCTTT.

At least ten counts were recorded for this clonotype. The chain is built from TRBV11-3 and TRBJ2-1; D is unresolved. CDR3 length: 12 residues. Germline V lookup: CDR1 SGHNT, CDR2 YENEEA. The germline V and J ends were trimmed by 5 bases and 4 bases, with 6 bases remaining between them. The CDR3 protein is CASSRNYNEQFF. CDR3 DNA sequence: TGTGCCAGCAGCCGTAATTACAATGAGCAGTTCTTC. The full variable domain, rest sourced from reference TRBV11-3 and TRBJ2-1, is EAGVVQSPRYKIIEKKQPVAFWCNPISGHNTLYWYLQNLGQGPELLIRYENEEAVDDSQLPKDRFSAERLKGVDSTLKIQPAELGDSAVYLCASSRNYNEQFFGPGTRLTVL.